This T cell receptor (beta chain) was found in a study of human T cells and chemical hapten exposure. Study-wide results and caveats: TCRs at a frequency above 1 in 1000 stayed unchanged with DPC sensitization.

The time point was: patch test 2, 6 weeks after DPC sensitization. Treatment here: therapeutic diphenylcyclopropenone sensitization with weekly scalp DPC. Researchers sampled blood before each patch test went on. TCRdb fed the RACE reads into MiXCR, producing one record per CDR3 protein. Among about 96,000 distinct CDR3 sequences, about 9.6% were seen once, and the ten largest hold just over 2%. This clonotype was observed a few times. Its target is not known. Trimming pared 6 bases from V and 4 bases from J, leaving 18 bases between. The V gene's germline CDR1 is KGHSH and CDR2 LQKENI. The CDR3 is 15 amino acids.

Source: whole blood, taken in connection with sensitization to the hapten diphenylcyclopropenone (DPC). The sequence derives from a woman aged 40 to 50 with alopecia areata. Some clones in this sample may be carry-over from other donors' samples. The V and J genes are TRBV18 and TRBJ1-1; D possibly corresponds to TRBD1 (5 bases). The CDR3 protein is CASSSTGDRGTEAFF. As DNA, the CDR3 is TGTGCCAGCTCGAGCACTGGGGATAGGGGCACTGAAGCTTTCTTT.